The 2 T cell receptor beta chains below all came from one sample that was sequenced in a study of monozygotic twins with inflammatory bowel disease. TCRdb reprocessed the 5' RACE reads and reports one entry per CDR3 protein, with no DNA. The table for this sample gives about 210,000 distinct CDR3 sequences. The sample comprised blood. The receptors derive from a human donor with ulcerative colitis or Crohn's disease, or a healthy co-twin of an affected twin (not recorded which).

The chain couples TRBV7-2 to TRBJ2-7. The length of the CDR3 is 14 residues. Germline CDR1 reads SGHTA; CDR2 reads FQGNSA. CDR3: CASSLGRLNYEQYF.

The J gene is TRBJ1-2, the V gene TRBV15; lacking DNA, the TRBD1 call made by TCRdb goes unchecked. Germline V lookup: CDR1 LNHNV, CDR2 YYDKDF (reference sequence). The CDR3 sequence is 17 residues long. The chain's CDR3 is CATSGGQGASANYGYTF.